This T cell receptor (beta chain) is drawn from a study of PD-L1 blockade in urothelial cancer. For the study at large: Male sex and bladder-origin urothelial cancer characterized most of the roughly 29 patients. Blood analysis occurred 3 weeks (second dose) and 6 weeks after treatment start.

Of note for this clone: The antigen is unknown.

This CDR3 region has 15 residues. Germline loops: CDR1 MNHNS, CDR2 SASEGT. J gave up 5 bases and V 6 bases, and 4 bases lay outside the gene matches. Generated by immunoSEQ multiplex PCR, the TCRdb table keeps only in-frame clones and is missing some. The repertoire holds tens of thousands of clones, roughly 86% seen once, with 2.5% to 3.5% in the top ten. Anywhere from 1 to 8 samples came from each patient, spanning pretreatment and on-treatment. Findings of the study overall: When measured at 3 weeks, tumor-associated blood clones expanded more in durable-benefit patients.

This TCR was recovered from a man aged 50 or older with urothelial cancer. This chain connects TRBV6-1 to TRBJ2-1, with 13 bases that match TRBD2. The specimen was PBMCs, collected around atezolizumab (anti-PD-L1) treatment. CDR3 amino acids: CASSQLAGGNNEQFF. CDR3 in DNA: TGTGCCAGCAGCCAACTAGCGGGAGGGAACAATGAGCAGTTCTTC.